The T cell receptor (beta chain) under discussion was sequenced for a study of cytomegalovirus exposure and HLA in healthy donors. Study details: There were 117 million unique TCR beta sequences, drawn from around 180 million T cells, in an earlier analysis.

13 Jbeta primers and 60 Vbeta primers were used for the PCR. Assay used: immunoSEQ multiplex PCR; TCRdb lists only in-frame clones, some missing. This sample has about 99,000 clones, with 60% to 80% found just once. The clonotype originates from a man aged 40-49 years in good health and CMV-seronegative. The source material was PBMCs.

CDR3 amino acids: CASSLDRGHEQYF. The CDR3 DNA reads TGTGCCAGCAGCCTGGACAGGGGGCACGAGCAGTACTTC. The chain joins TRBV7-2 to TRBJ2-7; 11 bases map to TRBD1. The CDR3 extends over 13 amino acids. Per the germline V gene, CDR1 is SGHTA and CDR2 is FQGNSA. V lost 5 bases and J lost 5; bases outside the gene matches: 2.